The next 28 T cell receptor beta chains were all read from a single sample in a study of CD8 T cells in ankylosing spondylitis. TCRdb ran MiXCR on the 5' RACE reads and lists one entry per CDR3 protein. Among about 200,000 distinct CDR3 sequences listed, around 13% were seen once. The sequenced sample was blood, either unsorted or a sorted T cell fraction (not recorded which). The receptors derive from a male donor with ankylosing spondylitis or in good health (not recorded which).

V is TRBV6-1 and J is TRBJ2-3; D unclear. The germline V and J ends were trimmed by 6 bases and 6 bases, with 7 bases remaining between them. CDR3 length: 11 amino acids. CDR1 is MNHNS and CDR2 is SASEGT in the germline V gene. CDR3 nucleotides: TGTGCCAGCAGCGACTTCGATACGCAGTATTTT. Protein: CASSDFDTQYF.

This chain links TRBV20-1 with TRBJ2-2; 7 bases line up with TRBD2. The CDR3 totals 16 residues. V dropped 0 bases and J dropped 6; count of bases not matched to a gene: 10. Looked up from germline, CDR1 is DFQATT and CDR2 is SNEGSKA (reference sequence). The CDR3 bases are TGCAGTGCTAGAGATAACCCGGGGGGAAGGGCCGGGGAGCTGTTTTTT. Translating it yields CSARDNPGGRAGELFF.

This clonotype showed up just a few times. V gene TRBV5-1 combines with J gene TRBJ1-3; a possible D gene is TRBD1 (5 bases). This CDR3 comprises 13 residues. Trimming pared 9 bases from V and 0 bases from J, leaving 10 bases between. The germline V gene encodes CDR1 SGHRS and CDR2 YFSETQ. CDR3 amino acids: CAIDSYSGNTIYF. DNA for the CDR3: TGCGCCATCGACAGCTACTCTGGAAACACCATATATTTT.

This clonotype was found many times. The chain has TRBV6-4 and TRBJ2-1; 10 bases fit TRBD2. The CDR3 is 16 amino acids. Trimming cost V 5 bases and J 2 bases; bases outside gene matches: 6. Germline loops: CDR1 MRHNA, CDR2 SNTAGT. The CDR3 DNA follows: TGTGCCAGCAGTCCCTTTACTAGCGGGGCCTACAATGAGCAGTTCTTC. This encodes CASSPFTSGAYNEQFF.

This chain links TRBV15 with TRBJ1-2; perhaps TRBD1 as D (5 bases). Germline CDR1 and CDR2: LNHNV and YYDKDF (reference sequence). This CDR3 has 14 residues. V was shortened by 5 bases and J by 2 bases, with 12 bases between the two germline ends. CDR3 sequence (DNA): TGTGCCACCAGCGGTGGGGACCTAAACTATGGCTACACCTTC. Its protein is CATSGGDLNYGYTF.

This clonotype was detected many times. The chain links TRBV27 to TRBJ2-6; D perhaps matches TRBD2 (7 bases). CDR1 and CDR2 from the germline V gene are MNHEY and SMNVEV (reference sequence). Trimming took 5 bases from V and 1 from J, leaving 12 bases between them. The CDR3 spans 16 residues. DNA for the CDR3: TGTGCCAGCAGTAGCGGGACACTGTCTGGGGCCAACGTCCTGACTTTC. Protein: CASSSGTLSGANVLTF.

The CDR3 nucleotides read TGTGCCAGCAGGGACTCCCGGTGGAATGAGCAGTTCTTC. Its translation: CASRDSRWNEQFF. This chain links TRBV25-1 with TRBJ2-1; tentatively, D is TRBD2 (5 bases). The CDR3 extends over 13 amino acids. Trimming removed 6 bases at V and 7 bases at J, with 13 bases between. Germline-derived CDR1 and CDR2 are MGHDK and SYGVNS.

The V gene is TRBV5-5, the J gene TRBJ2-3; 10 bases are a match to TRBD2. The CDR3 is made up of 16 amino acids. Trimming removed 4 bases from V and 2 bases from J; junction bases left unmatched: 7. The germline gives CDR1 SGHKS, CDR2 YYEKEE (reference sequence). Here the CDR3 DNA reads TGTGCCAGCAGCCTCCCCAGCGGGGGGGACACAGATACGCAGTATTTT. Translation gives CASSLPSGGDTDTQYF.

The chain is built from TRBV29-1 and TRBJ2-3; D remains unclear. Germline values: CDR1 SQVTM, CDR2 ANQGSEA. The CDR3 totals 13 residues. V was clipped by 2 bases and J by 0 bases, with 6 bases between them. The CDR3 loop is CSVENWSTDTQYF. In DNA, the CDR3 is TGCAGCGTTGAAAACTGGAGCACAGATACGCAGTATTTT.

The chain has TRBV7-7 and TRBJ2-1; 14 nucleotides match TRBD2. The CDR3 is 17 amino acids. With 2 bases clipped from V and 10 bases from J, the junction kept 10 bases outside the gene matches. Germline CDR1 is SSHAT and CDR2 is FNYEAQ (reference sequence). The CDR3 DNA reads TGTGCCAGCAGCTTATCTACGGGACTAGCGGGAGTGAACGAGCAGTTCTTC. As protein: CASSLSTGLAGVNEQFF.

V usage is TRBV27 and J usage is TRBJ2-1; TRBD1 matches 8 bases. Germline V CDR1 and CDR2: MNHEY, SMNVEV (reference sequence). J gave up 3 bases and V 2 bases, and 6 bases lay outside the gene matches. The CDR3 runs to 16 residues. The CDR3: CASSLLAGGYYNEQFF. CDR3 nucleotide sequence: TGTGCCAGCAGTTTACTGGCAGGGGGCTACTACAATGAGCAGTTCTTC.

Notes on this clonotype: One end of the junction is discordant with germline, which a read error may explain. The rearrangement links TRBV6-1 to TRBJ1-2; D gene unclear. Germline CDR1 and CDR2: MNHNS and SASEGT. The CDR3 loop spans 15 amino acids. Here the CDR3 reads CASSPKSPRVLVLPF. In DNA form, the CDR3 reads TGTGCCAGCAGCCCGAAAAGCCCCCGGGTGCTAGTTCTCCCATTC.

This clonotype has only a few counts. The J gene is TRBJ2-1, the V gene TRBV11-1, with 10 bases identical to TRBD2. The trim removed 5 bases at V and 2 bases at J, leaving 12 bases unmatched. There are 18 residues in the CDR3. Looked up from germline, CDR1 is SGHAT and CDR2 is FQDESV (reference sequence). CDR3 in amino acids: CASSLSLAGEDTYNEQFF. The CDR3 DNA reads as TGTGCCAGCAGCCTCAGCCTAGCGGGAGAGGATACCTACAATGAGCAGTTCTTC. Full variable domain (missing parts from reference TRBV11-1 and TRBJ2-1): EAEVAQSPRYKITEKSQAVAFWCDPISGHATLYWYRQILGQGPELLVQFQDESVVDDSQLPKDRFSAERLKGVDSTLKIQPAELGDSAMYLCASSLSLAGEDTYNEQFFGPGTRLTVL.

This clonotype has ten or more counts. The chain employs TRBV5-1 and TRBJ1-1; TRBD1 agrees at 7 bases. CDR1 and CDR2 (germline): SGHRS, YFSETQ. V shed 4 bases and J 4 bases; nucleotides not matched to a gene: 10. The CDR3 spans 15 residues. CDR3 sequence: CASSRGQTGSTEAFF. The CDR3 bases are TGCGCCAGCAGCAGAGGGCAGACAGGGAGCACTGAAGCTTTCTTT.

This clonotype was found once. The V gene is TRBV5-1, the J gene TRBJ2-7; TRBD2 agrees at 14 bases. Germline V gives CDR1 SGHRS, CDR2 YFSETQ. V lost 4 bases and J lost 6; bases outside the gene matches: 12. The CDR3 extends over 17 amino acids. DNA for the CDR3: TGCGCCAGCAGCCCTGGGACTAGCGGGAGTAAGTCCCTCGAGCAGTACTTC. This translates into CASSPGTSGSKSLEQYF.

The CDR3 DNA is TGTGCCAGCAGTGACTCGACTGGTTACAATGAGCAGTTCTTC. This translates into CASSDSTGYNEQFF. The chain links TRBV6-4 to TRBJ2-1; D is ambiguous. V lost 0 bases and J lost 4, with 7 bases in between. CDR1 is MRHNA and CDR2 is SNTAGT in the germline V gene. This CDR3 comprises 14 residues.

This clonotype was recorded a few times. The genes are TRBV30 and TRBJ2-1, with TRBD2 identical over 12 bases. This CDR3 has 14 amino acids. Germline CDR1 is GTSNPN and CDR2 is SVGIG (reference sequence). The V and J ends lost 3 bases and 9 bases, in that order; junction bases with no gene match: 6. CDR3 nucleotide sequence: TGTGCCTGGAGGGGGACTAGCGGGTACGGTGAGCAGTTCTTC. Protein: CAWRGTSGYGEQFF.

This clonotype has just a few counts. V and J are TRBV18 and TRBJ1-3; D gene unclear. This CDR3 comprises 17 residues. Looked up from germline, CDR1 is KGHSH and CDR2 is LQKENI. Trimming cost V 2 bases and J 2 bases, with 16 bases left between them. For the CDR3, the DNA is TGTGCCAGCTCACCATTAACAGCCTTAATGACTGGAAACACCATATATTTT. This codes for CASSPLTALMTGNTIYF.

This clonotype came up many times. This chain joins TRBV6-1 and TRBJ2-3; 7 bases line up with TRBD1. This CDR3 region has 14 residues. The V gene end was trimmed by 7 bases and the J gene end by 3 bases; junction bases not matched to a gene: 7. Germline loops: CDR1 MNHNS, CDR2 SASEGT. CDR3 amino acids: CASIGGAETDTQYF. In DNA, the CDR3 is TGTGCCAGCATAGGGGGCGCTGAGACAGATACGCAGTATTTT.

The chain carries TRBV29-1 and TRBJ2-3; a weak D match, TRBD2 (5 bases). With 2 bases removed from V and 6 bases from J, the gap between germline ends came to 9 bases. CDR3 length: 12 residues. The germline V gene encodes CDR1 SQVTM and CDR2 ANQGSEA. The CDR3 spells CSVEPSPDTQYF. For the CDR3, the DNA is TGCAGCGTTGAACCTAGCCCCGATACGCAGTATTTT.

CDR3 DNA: TGTGCCAGCAGCTCCACCACAGGGTCGGGGAACACTGAAGCTTTCTTT. Translating gives CASSSTTGSGNTEAFF. V and J are TRBV7-2 and TRBJ1-1; a weak D match, TRBD1 (6 bases). Germline V gene lookup returns CDR1 SGHTA and CDR2 FQGNSA. The V gene lost 4 bases and the J gene lost 1 base, with 16 bases spanning the gap. The CDR3 spans 16 residues.

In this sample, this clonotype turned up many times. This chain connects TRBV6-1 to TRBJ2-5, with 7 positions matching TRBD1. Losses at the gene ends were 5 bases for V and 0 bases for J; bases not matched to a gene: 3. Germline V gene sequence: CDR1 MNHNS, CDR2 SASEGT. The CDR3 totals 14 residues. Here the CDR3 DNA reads TGTGCCAGCAGTCCTCAGGGGGACCAAGAGACCCAGTACTTC. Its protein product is CASSPQGDQETQYF.

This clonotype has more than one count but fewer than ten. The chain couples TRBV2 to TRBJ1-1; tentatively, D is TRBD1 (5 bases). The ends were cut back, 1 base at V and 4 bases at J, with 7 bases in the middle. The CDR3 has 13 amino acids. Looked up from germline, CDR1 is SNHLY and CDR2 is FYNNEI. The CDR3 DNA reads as TGTGCCAGCAGTGAAGTTGGGACCACTGAAGCTTTCTTT. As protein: CASSEVGTTEAFF.

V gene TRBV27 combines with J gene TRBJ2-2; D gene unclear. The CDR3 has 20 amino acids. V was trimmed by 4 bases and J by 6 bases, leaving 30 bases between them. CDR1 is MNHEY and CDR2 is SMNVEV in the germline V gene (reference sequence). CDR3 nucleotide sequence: TGTGCCAGCAGTTACCTTACCCTTACTCGGACCCTACCCAAGGCCGGGGAGCTGTTTTTT. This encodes CASSYLTLTRTLPKAGELFF.

As DNA, the CDR3 is TGTGCCACCAGCAGAGCGGGGCTTAATGAGCAGTTCTTC. Residues: CATSRAGLNEQFF. The rearrangement joins TRBV15 to TRBJ2-1; D is tentatively TRBD1 or TRBD2 (5 bases each). CDR1 LNHNV and CDR2 YYDKDF come from the germline V gene (reference sequence). CDR3 length: 13 residues. The ends were cut back, 1 base at V and 7 bases at J, with 8 bases in the middle.

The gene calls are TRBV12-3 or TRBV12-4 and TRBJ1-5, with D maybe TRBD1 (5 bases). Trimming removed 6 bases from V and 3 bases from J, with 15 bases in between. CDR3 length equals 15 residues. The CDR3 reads CASSGYRDLNQPQHF. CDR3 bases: TGTGCCAGCAGCGGCTACCGGGACCTCAATCAGCCCCAGCATTTT.

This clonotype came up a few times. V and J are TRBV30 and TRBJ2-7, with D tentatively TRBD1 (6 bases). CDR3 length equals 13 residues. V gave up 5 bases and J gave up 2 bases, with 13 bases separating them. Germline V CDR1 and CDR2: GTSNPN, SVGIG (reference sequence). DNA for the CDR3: TGTGCCTGGGGGGACACGAGTCCCTACGAGCAGTACTTC. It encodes CAWGDTSPYEQYF.

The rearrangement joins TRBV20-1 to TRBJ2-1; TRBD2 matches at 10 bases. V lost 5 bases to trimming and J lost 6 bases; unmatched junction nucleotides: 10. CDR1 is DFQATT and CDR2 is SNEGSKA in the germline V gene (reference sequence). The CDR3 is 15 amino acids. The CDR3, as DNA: TGCAGTGCTTCGATACTAGCGGGATCACCCAATGAGCAGTTCTTC. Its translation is CSASILAGSPNEQFF.